Included here is one T cell receptor (beta chain) sequence, with context. Its specificity is not known. These data come from a study of cytomegalovirus exposure and HLA in healthy donors. Study-wide findings and caveats: CMV serostatus was the sole immune exposure information available. Some public TCRs appeared in many individuals, while most sequences were rare. Most TCR beta V segments were productive about 90% or about 30% of the time in an earlier analysis. There were over 150 TCR beta chains listed as cytomegalovirus-associated.

In the PCR, 60 Vbeta and 13 Jbeta primers were used. Method: immunoSEQ multiplex PCR; TCRdb's copy keeps in-frame clones and lacks some. The profile shows 70,000 to 95,000 clones, around 79% of them singletons. The length of the CDR3 is 13 residues. Germline values: CDR1 SGHRS, CDR2 YFSETQ. V was clipped by 7 bases and J by 4 bases, with 14 bases between them. The sequencing sample was made of PBMCs. The J gene is TRBJ1-1, the V gene TRBV5-1; D might be TRBD1 (5 bases). This TCR derives from a woman aged 40 to 50 in good health and CMV-seropositive. CDR3 nucleotide sequence: TGCGCCAGCGGGGGGACGGAGGCCACTGAAGCTTTCTTT. Its protein product is CASGGTEATEAFF.